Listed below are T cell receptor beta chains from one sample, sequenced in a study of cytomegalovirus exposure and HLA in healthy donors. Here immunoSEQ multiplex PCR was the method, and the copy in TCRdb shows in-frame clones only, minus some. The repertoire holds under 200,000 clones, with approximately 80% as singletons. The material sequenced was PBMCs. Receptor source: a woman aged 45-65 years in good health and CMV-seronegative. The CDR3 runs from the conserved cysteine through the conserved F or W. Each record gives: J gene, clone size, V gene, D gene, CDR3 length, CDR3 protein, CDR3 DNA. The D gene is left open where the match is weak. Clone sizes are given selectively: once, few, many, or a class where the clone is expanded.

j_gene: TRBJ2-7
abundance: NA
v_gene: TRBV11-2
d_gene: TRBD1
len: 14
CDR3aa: CASAGGLRGYEQYF
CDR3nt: TGTGCCAGCGCAGGGGGTCTGAGAGGCTACGAGCAGTACTTC

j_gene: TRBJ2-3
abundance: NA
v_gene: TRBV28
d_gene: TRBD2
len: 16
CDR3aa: CASSFPGTTSVNTQYF
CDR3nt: TGTGCCAGCAGCTTCCCCGGGACCACTAGCGTTAATACGCAGTATTTT

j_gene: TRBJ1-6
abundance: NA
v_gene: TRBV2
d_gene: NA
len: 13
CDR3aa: CASLFLRESPLHF
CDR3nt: TGTGCCAGCCTATTTCTCAGGGAATCACCCCTCCACTTT

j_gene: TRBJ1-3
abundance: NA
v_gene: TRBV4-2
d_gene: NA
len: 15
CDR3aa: CASSQDLISGNTIYF
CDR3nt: TGTGCCAGCAGCCAAGATCTTATCTCTGGAAACACCATATATTTT

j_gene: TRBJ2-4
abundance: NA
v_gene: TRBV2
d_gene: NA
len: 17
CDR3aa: CASSEAAWREAKNIQYF
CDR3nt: TGTGCCAGCAGTGAAGCAGCATGGCGGGAAGCAAAAAACATTCAGTACTTC

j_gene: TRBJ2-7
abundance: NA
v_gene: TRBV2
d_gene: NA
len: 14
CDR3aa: CASSRDISSCEQYF
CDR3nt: TGTGCCAGCAGCCGGGACATTAGCTCCTGCGAGCAGTACTTC

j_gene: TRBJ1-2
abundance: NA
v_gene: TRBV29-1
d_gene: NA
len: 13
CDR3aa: CSVVFQGLSGYTF
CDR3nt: TGCAGCGTTGTATTTCAGGGTCTGAGTGGCTACACCTTC

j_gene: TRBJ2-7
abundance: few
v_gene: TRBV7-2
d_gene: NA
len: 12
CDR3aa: CASSPLRGEQYF
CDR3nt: TGTGCCAGCAGCCCTCTCCGGGGCGAGCAGTACTTC

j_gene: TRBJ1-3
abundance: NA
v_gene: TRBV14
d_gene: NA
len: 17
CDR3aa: CASSQEVGRFSGNTIYF
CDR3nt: TGTGCCAGCAGCCAAGAAGTGGGCAGATTCTCTGGAAACACCATATATTTT

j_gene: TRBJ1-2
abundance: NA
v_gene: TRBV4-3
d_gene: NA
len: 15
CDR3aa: CASSQDESLGHGYTF
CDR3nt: TGCGCCAGCAGCCAAGATGAATCCCTTGGCCATGGCTACACCTTC

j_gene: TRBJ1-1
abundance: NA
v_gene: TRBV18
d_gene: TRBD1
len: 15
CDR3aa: CASSPSTGQDTEAFF
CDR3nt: TGTGCCAGCTCACCAAGTACTGGACAGGACACTGAAGCTTTCTTT

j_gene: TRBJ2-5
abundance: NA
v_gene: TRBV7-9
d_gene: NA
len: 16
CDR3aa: CSSSPPLRTAQETQYF
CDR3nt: TGTTCCAGCAGCCCTCCCCTACGCACAGCCCAAGAGACCCAGTACTTC

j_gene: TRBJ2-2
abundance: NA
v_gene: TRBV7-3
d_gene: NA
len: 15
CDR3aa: CASSLMSSGTGELFF
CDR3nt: TGTGCCAGCAGCTTAATGTCTTCGGGCACCGGGGAGCTGTTTTTT

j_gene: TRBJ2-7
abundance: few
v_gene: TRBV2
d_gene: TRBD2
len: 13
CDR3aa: CASDGRGRNEQYF
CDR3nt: TGTGCCAGCGATGGGAGGGGTCGGAACGAGCAGTACTTC

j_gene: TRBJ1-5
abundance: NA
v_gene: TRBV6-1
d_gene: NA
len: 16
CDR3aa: CASSERRQRSNQPQHF
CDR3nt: TGTGCCAGCAGTGAACGGCGGCAACGGAGCAATCAGCCCCAGCATTTT

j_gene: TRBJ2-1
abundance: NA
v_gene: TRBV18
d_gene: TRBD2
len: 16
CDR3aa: CASSPRSTSGRDEQFF
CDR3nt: TGTGCCAGCTCACCCCGCTCTACTAGCGGGAGGGATGAGCAGTTCTTC

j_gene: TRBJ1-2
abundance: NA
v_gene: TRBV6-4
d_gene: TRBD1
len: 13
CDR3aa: CASRGTESYGYTF
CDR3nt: TGTGCCAGCAGGGGGACAGAGTCCTATGGCTACACCTTC

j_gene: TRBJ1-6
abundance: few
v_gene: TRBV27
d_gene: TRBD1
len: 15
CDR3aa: CASSLEGAPNSPLHF
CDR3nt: TGTGCCAGCAGTCTAGAGGGGGCGCCTAATTCCCCCCTCCACTTT

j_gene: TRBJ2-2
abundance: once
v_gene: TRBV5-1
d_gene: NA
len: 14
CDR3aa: CASSEETGTGELFF
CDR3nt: TGCGCCAGCAGCGAGGAGACGGGCACCGGGGAGCTGTTTTTT

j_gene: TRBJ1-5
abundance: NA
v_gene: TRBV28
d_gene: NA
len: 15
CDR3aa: CASSLGSIGNQPQHF
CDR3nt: TGTGCCAGCAGTTTAGGGAGCATCGGCAATCAGCCCCAGCATTTT

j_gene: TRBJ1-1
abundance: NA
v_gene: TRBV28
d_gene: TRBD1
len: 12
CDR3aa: CASSSGGREAFF
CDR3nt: TGTGCCAGCAGTTCAGGGGGGCGAGAAGCTTTCTTT

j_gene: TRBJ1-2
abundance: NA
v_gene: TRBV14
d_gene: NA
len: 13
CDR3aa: CASSPDRLYGYTF
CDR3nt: TGTGCCAGCAGTCCCGACAGGCTTTATGGCTACACCTTC